This is a list of T cell receptor beta chains from one sample in a study of blood T cells in healthy people across ages. TCRdb reprocessed the 5' RACE reads with MiXCR, giving one entry per CDR3 protein. The sample lists around 900,000 distinct CDR3 sequences, 29% occurring once. The sample consisted of blood. These receptors were obtained from an elderly woman in good health. CDR3s include the opening cysteine and the closing phenylalanine or tryptophan. Fields, in order: J gene, D gene, V gene, clone size, CDR3 DNA, CDR3 protein. The D gene is left open where the match is weak. Size tells how often a clone was seen (once, few, many) or the class of an expanded clone, and some rows leave it out.

j_gene: TRBJ1-4; d_gene: TRBD1; v_gene: TRBV20-1; abundance: NA; CDR3nt: TGCAGTGCTAGAGATCTATACAGGGGGAGTGAAAAACTGTTTTTT; CDR3aa: CSARDLYRGSEKLFF
j_gene: TRBJ2-7; d_gene: NA; v_gene: TRBV27; abundance: many; CDR3nt: TGTGCCAGCCGCGCGACAGGTAAAAGGTACGAGCAGTACTTC; CDR3aa: CASRATGKRYEQYF
j_gene: TRBJ2-1; d_gene: NA; v_gene: TRBV3-1; abundance: many; CDR3nt: TGTGCCAGCAGCCAAACAGTTTTTTGGCGGCATGATGGCAATGAGCAGTTCTTC; CDR3aa: CASSQTVFWRHDGNEQFF
j_gene: TRBJ2-3; d_gene: NA; v_gene: TRBV20-1; abundance: many; CDR3nt: TGCAGTGCTCGTAGCCGGGGAGCGACAGATACGCAGTATTTT; CDR3aa: CSARSRGATDTQYF
j_gene: TRBJ2-6; d_gene: NA; v_gene: TRBV20-1; abundance: NA; CDR3nt: TGCAGTGCTATCGCCGGCAGGGGGGCTACTGGGGCCAACGTCCTGACTTTC; CDR3aa: CSAIAGRGATGANVLTF
j_gene: TRBJ1-1; d_gene: TRBD1; v_gene: TRBV2; abundance: few; CDR3nt: TGTGCCAGCAGCCGATTGCAGGGGGCCCCGACTGAAGCTTTCTTT; CDR3aa: CASSRLQGAPTEAFF
j_gene: TRBJ2-7; d_gene: TRBD1; v_gene: TRBV7-2; abundance: many; CDR3nt: TGTGCCAGCAGCGCGACAGGGGTTTACTACGAGCAGTACTTC; CDR3aa: CASSATGVYYEQYF
j_gene: TRBJ2-1; d_gene: TRBD1; v_gene: TRBV15; abundance: many; CDR3nt: TGTGCCACCAGCAGAGATCCAGGGGGCTACAAAAATGAGCAGTTCTTC; CDR3aa: CATSRDPGGYKNEQFF
j_gene: TRBJ2-4; d_gene: NA; v_gene: TRBV6-2/TRBV6-3; abundance: many; CDR3nt: TGTGCCAGCAGTTACTCGTACTCTGGAAGCAAAAACATTCAGTACTTC; CDR3aa: CASSYSYSGSKNIQYF
j_gene: TRBJ2-3; d_gene: TRBD2; v_gene: TRBV29-1; abundance: NA; CDR3nt: TGCAGCGTTGCGGGGGGGCCGGCGCAGTATTTT; CDR3aa: CSVAGGPAQYF
j_gene: TRBJ1-1; d_gene: NA; v_gene: TRBV7-9; abundance: NA; CDR3nt: TGTGCCAGCAGCTTAGGTTCCGGGGGCGAAGCTTTCTTT; CDR3aa: CASSLGSGGEAFF
j_gene: TRBJ2-2; d_gene: TRBD1; v_gene: TRBV7-2; abundance: NA; CDR3nt: TGTGCCAGCAGCGCTTCCGGGACAGGGACCGGGGAGCTGTTTTTT; CDR3aa: CASSASGTGTGELFF
j_gene: TRBJ1-1; d_gene: NA; v_gene: TRBV7-2; abundance: once; CDR3nt: TGTGCCAGCAGCTTAGAATGGGACTCGAACACTGAAGCTTTCTTT; CDR3aa: CASSLEWDSNTEAFF
j_gene: TRBJ2-1; d_gene: NA; v_gene: TRBV7-2; abundance: NA; CDR3nt: TGTGACCCACGCGCGACCGAGCAGTTCTTC; CDR3aa: CDPRATEQFF
j_gene: TRBJ1-1; d_gene: NA; v_gene: TRBV6-2/TRBV6-3; abundance: few; CDR3nt: TGTGCCAGCAGTTACTTACAGAACACTGAAGCTTTCTTT; CDR3aa: CASSYLQNTEAFF
j_gene: TRBJ2-3; d_gene: TRBD2; v_gene: TRBV10-3; abundance: many; CDR3nt: TGTGCCATCAATAATCGACTAGCGGGAAAAGATACGCAGTATTTT; CDR3aa: CAINNRLAGKDTQYF
j_gene: TRBJ2-1; d_gene: TRBD2; v_gene: TRBV30; abundance: few; CDR3nt: TGTGCCAGACAGAGGACTAGCGGAGGGGACAATGAGCAGTTCTTC; CDR3aa: CARQRTSGGDNEQFF
j_gene: TRBJ1-5; d_gene: NA; v_gene: TRBV20-1; abundance: many; CDR3nt: TGCAGTGCTCAGGCCCGCGGGAATCAGCCCCAGCATTTT; CDR3aa: CSAQARGNQPQHF
j_gene: TRBJ2-3; d_gene: TRBD2; v_gene: TRBV11-2; abundance: many; CDR3nt: TGTGCCAGCAGTCTACTAGCGGGGGGGCAAGATACGCAGTATTTT; CDR3aa: CASSLLAGGQDTQYF
j_gene: TRBJ1-2; d_gene: NA; v_gene: TRBV20-1; abundance: many; CDR3nt: TGCAGTGCTCCAGACGGCGCTAACTATGGCTACACCTTC; CDR3aa: CSAPDGANYGYTF
j_gene: TRBJ1-5; d_gene: NA; v_gene: TRBV6-2/TRBV6-3; abundance: NA; CDR3nt: TGTGCCAGCAGTTACCGCCCCGCAGGGCCTCCCAGGCCCCAGCATTTT; CDR3aa: CASSYRPAGPPRPQHF
j_gene: TRBJ2-5; d_gene: NA; v_gene: TRBV7-9; abundance: NA; CDR3nt: TGTGCCAGCAGCCGCTCCGGGGACCAAGAGACCCAGTACTTC; CDR3aa: CASSRSGDQETQYF
j_gene: TRBJ1-2; d_gene: TRBD1; v_gene: TRBV20-1; abundance: few; CDR3nt: TGCAGTGCTCATCAGACAGGGGGCATGATCTATGGCTACACCTTC; CDR3aa: CSAHQTGGMIYGYTF
j_gene: TRBJ2-1; d_gene: TRBD2; v_gene: TRBV4-2; abundance: NA; CDR3nt: TGTGCCAGCAGCCAAGAGACTAGCGGGCCAGGCCATGAGCAGTTCTTC; CDR3aa: CASSQETSGPGHEQFF
j_gene: TRBJ1-1; d_gene: TRBD1; v_gene: TRBV27; abundance: few; CDR3nt: TGTGCCAGCAGACGAAACAGGGGCCCTGAAGCTTTCTTT; CDR3aa: CASRRNRGPEAFF
j_gene: TRBJ2-5; d_gene: TRBD2; v_gene: TRBV7-2; abundance: NA; CDR3nt: TGTGCCAGCAGCCCCGACCGGACTAGCGGGGGGCATATACAAGAGACCCAGTACTTC; CDR3aa: CASSPDRTSGGHIQETQYF
j_gene: TRBJ2-1; d_gene: NA; v_gene: TRBV18; abundance: many; CDR3nt: TGTGCCAGCTCACCACCGAGCAAGAATGAGCAGTTCTTC; CDR3aa: CASSPPSKNEQFF
j_gene: TRBJ1-1; d_gene: TRBD1; v_gene: TRBV7-2; abundance: NA; CDR3nt: TGTGCCAGCAGCCAACAGGGGGTGTTGAACACTGAAGCTTTCTTT; CDR3aa: CASSQQGVLNTEAFF
j_gene: TRBJ2-5; d_gene: TRBD1; v_gene: TRBV27; abundance: many; CDR3nt: TGTGCCAGCAGTTTCCAGGGACAGGGACTGACCCAAGAGACCCAGTACTTC; CDR3aa: CASSFQGQGLTQETQYF
j_gene: TRBJ1-6; d_gene: TRBD1; v_gene: TRBV20-1; abundance: few; CDR3nt: TGCAGTGCCAAGGCAGGGGGCGTTAATTCACCCCTCCACTTT; CDR3aa: CSAKAGGVNSPLHF
j_gene: TRBJ2-5; d_gene: NA; v_gene: TRBV2; abundance: NA; CDR3nt: TGTGCCAGCAGTTCACTGTACCAAGAGACCCAGTACTTC; CDR3aa: CASSSLYQETQYF
j_gene: TRBJ2-3; d_gene: TRBD1; v_gene: TRBV15; abundance: many; CDR3nt: TGTGCCACCAGCAGATCCGGGACAGGTTTCTTGGTGCAGTATTTT; CDR3aa: CATSRSGTGFLVQYF